Below are 5 T cell receptor beta chains sequenced from a single sample in a study of cytomegalovirus exposure and HLA in healthy donors. Primers included in the PCR were 60 Vbeta and 13 Jbeta primers. Using immunoSEQ multiplex PCR, the repertoire was profiled, and TCRdb retains in-frame clones only, with some absent. The sample shows 100,000 to 150,000 clones, and 1.5% to 2% sits with its ten largest clones. The sample comprised PBMCs. The receptors here all came from a man between 18 and 29 years old in good health and CMV-seronegative.

J is TRBJ2-7 and V is TRBV10-3, with 12 bases matching TRBD1. The junction had 4 bases not matched to a gene; V was cut back by 6 bases and J by 4 bases. This CDR3 region has 14 residues. Germline V lookup: CDR1 ENHRY, CDR2 SYGVKD. The CDR3 region is CAIRGQGAFYEQYF. CDR3 DNA: TGTGCCATCAGGGGACAGGGGGCCTTTTACGAGCAGTACTTC.

V and J are TRBV27 and TRBJ2-5; the match to TRBD1 covers 8 bases. Germline V gene lookup returns CDR1 MNHEY and CDR2 SMNVEV (reference sequence). Germline trimming cut 5 bases from V and 4 bases from J; bases unmatched to any gene: 9. This CDR3 has 15 residues. DNA of the CDR3: TGTGCCAGCAGTATCCGTAGGGACAGGCGAGAGACCCAGTACTTC. The encoded protein is CASSIRRDRRETQYF.

V gene TRBV28 combines with J gene TRBJ1-4, with a possible D match to TRBD1 (6 bases). The length of the CDR3 is 16 residues. The germline V gene encodes CDR1 MDHEN and CDR2 SYDVKM. The V gene lost 2 bases and the J gene lost 7 bases, with 17 bases spanning the gap. The CDR3 DNA follows: TGTGCCAGCAGTTTAATATTGGGGAGGGGGTCTGAAAAACTGTTTTTT. This encodes CASSLILGRGSEKLFF.

The CDR3 nucleotides are TGTGCCAGCAGCTTAGGAGGGTTCGCGAACACCGGGGAGCTGTTTTTT. As protein: CASSLGGFANTGELFF. The J gene is TRBJ2-2, the V gene TRBV11-2; TRBD2 is a possible D gene (5 bases). Germline loops: CDR1 SGHAT, CDR2 FQNNGV. V was shortened by 1 base and J by 0 bases, with 9 bases between the two germline ends. CDR3 length: 16 amino acids.

J is TRBJ1-1 and V is TRBV5-1; the D gene is possibly TRBD1 (5 bases). The germline V gene has CDR1 SGHRS and CDR2 YFSETQ. V was shortened by 6 bases and J by 0 bases, with 15 bases between the two germline ends. The CDR3 spans 15 residues. In nucleotides, the CDR3 is TGCGCCAGCAAAGACAGAGTACCCATGAACACTGAAGCTTTCTTT. Translated: CASKDRVPMNTEAFF.